This is a list of T cell receptor beta chains from one sample in a study of blood T cell repertoires in COVID-19. Some clones are missing from TCRdb's copy, which holds only in-frame ones; the method was immunoSEQ multiplex PCR. The repertoire holds hundreds of thousands of clones, with 85% as singletons. Sequenced material: peripheral blood. The receptors originated from a man aged 50 or older with COVID-19, enrolled during active disease. Both conserved end residues are part of each CDR3. Each record gives: clone size, D gene, V gene, J gene, CDR3 protein, CDR3 DNA. The D gene is left open where the match is weak. Size is stated for part of the rows, as once, few or many counts, or as a class when the clone is expanded.

size: .
D: TRBD2
V: TRBV7-9
J: TRBJ2-1
CDR3: CASSHQRGRFNEQFF
DNA: TGTGCCAGCAGCCACCAGCGGGGGCGATTCAATGAGCAGTTCTTC

size: few
D: .
V: TRBV24-1
J: TRBJ2-7
CDR3: CATSGGGEQYF
DNA: TGTGCCACCAGTGGGGGAGGCGAGCAGTACTTC

size: .
D: TRBD1
V: TRBV28
J: TRBJ2-2
CDR3: CASTLTGGRTGELFF
DNA: TGTGCCAGCACCCTAACAGGGGGAAGGACCGGGGAGCTGTTTTTT

size: .
D: .
V: TRBV2
J: TRBJ1-2
CDR3: CAIQTNYGYTF
DNA: TGTGCCATACAGACTAACTATGGCTACACCTTC

size: .
D: .
V: TRBV7-8
J: TRBJ2-3
CDR3: CASSPLRDTQYF
DNA: TGTGCCAGCAGCCCCCTCCGGGATACGCAGTATTTT

size: .
D: TRBD1
V: TRBV6-5
J: TRBJ2-2
CDR3: CASSPPDRVAGELFF
DNA: TGTGCCAGCAGTCCCCCGGACAGGGTGGCCGGGGAGCTGTTTTTT

size: .
D: .
V: TRBV5-4
J: TRBJ1-1
CDR3: CASSLQMNTEAFF
DNA: TGTGCCAGCAGCTTACAGATGAACACTGAAGCTTTCTTT

size: .
D: .
V: TRBV5-1
J: TRBJ2-5
CDR3: CASSLAQGTGRAQYF
DNA: TGCGCCAGCAGCTTGGCCCAGGGAACAGGCAGGGCCCAGTACTTC

size: few
D: TRBD1
V: TRBV6-5
J: TRBJ2-7
CDR3: CASSKSQQGPSGQYF
DNA: TGTGCCAGCAGCAAATCCCAACAGGGGCCCAGTGGGCAGTACTTC

size: .
D: TRBD2
V: TRBV4-1
J: TRBJ2-2
CDR3: CASSRNKIPAGGPGELFF
DNA: TGCGCCAGCAGCCGCAATAAAATTCCCGCGGGGGGGCCCGGGGAGCTGTTTTTT

size: many
D: .
V: TRBV29-1
J: TRBJ2-1
CDR3: CSVGGSDEQFF
DNA: TGCAGCGTTGGAGGGTCCGATGAGCAGTTCTTC

size: once
D: .
V: TRBV19
J: TRBJ1-1
CDR3: CASTSWEGRRNTEAFF
DNA: TGTGCCAGTACATCTTGGGAGGGGCGGAGGAACACTGAAGCTTTCTTT

size: .
D: TRBD1
V: TRBV19
J: TRBJ1-2
CDR3: CASTTLAGGNYGYTF
DNA: TGTGCCAGTACCACCCTCGCAGGGGGAAACTATGGCTACACCTTC

size: .
D: .
V: TRBV6-2/TRBV6-3
J: TRBJ1-2
CDR3: CASSYLDRSDYGYTF
DNA: TGTGCCAGCAGTTACTTAGACAGATCGGACTATGGCTACACCTTC

size: .
D: TRBD1
V: TRBV7-3
J: TRBJ2-5
CDR3: CASSIQGAETQYF
DNA: TGTGCCAGCAGCATCCAGGGGGCAGAGACCCAGTACTTC

size: once
D: TRBD2
V: TRBV7-3
J: TRBJ2-5
CDR3: CASSLMSGGAQETQYF
DNA: TGTGCCAGCAGCTTAATGAGCGGGGGGGCCCAAGAGACCCAGTACTTC

size: .
D: .
V: TRBV4-3
J: TRBJ2-1
CDR3: CASSQALTTLGSYNEQFF
DNA: TGCGCCAGCAGCCAAGCCCTGACAACCCTGGGCTCCTACAATGAGCAGTTCTTC

size: .
D: TRBD1
V: TRBV19
J: TRBJ1-1
CDR3: CASSEYRGGNTEAFF
DNA: TGTGCCAGTAGTGAGTACAGGGGAGGGAACACTGAAGCTTTCTTT

size: .
D: TRBD2
V: TRBV4-2
J: TRBJ2-1
CDR3: CASSQDSSGGASEQFF
DNA: TGTGCCAGCAGCCAAGATTCTAGCGGGGGGGCCAGTGAGCAGTTCTTC

size: .
D: TRBD1
V: TRBV28
J: TRBJ1-2
CDR3: CASSSGQGLGYTF
DNA: TGTGCCAGTTCAAGCGGACAGGGGCTTGGCTACACCTTC

size: .
D: .
V: TRBV18
J: TRBJ2-3
CDR3: CASSPPITDTQYF
DNA: TGTGCCAGCTCACCACCTATCACAGATACGCAGTATTTT

size: .
D: .
V: TRBV5-1
J: TRBJ2-5
CDR3: CASSVLRQNQETQYF
DNA: TGCGCCAGCAGTGTGCTCAGACAGAATCAAGAGACCCAGTACTTC

size: .
D: .
V: TRBV25-1
J: TRBJ2-1
CDR3: CASSESGVWEQFF
DNA: TGTGCCAGCAGTGAATCCGGGGTTTGGGAGCAGTTCTTC

size: .
D: .
V: TRBV5-6
J: TRBJ1-4
CDR3: CASSLGSAANEKLFF
DNA: TGTGCCAGCAGCTTGGGGTCAGCGGCCAATGAAAAACTGTTTTTT

size: .
D: .
V: TRBV10-3
J: TRBJ2-1
CDR3: CAISDFTTAEGYNEQFF
DNA: TGTGCCATCAGTGATTTTACGACTGCCGAGGGTTACAATGAGCAGTTCTTC

size: .
D: TRBD1
V: TRBV5-1
J: TRBJ2-5
CDR3: CASSSGTGSGETQYF
DNA: TGCGCCAGCAGCTCCGGGACAGGGAGTGGAGAGACCCAGTACTTC

size: once
D: .
V: TRBV28
J: TRBJ1-6
CDR3: CASSLAVAYNSPLHF
DNA: TGTGCCAGCAGTTTAGCAGTCGCCTATAATTCACCCCTCCACTTT

size: .
D: .
V: TRBV2
J: TRBJ2-5
CDR3: CASIERGAWETQYF
DNA: TGTGCCAGCATTGAACGGGGGGCCTGGGAGACCCAGTACTTC

size: .
D: .
V: TRBV7-2
J: TRBJ1-5
CDR3: CASSLVGGALVQPQHF
DNA: TGTGCCAGCAGCTTAGTAGGGGGAGCCCTCGTTCAGCCCCAGCATTTT

size: .
D: TRBD1
V: TRBV7-2
J: TRBJ1-1
CDR3: CASSQGGNTEAFF
DNA: TGTGCCAGCAGCCAGGGGGGGAACACTGAAGCTTTCTTT

size: .
D: .
V: TRBV3-1/TRBV3-2
J: TRBJ1-1
CDR3: CASSQLGVGTEAFF
DNA: TGTGCCAGCAGCCAGCTGGGAGTAGGGACTGAAGCTTTCTTT

size: few
D: TRBD1
V: TRBV6-2/TRBV6-3
J: TRBJ1-2
CDR3: CASSYLGQGAVYTF
DNA: TGTGCCAGCAGTTACCTCGGACAGGGGGCGGTCTACACCTTC

size: .
D: .
V: TRBV12-3/TRBV12-4
J: TRBJ2-1
CDR3: CASSFYRGEQFF
DNA: TGTGCCAGCAGTTTTTATCGGGGTGAGCAGTTCTTC

size: few
D: TRBD1
V: TRBV5-6
J: TRBJ2-1
CDR3: CASSLGTGSHNEQFF
DNA: TGTGCCAGCAGCTTGGGGACAGGGTCCCACAATGAGCAGTTCTTC

size: .
D: .
V: TRBV18
J: TRBJ1-5
CDR3: CASSPGGGRGNQPQHF
DNA: TGTGCCAGCTCCCCGGGGGGGGGCAGGGGAAATCAGCCCCAGCATTTT

size: .
D: .
V: TRBV6-1
J: TRBJ1-5
CDR3: CASSEAPAGAHQPQHF
DNA: TGTGCCAGCAGTGAAGCGCCGGCAGGGGCACATCAGCCCCAGCATTTT

size: .
D: .
V: TRBV27
J: TRBJ1-2
CDR3: CASSLSPGNYGYTF
DNA: TGTGCCAGCAGTTTATCTCCGGGAAACTATGGCTACACCTTC

size: once
D: TRBD2
V: TRBV6-5
J: TRBJ2-3
CDR3: CASSLGLAGDTQYF
DNA: TGTGCCAGCAGTTTGGGACTAGCGGGGGATACGCAGTATTTT

size: .
D: .
V: TRBV28
J: TRBJ1-2
CDR3: CASSQQYYGYTF
DNA: TGTGCCAGCAGCCAACAGTACTATGGCTACACCTTC

size: few
D: .
V: TRBV11-2
J: TRBJ1-1
CDR3: CASSLVRPAEGTEAFF
DNA: TGTGCCAGCAGCTTAGTTCGGCCGGCTGAGGGCACTGAAGCTTTCTTT

size: few
D: TRBD1
V: TRBV11-3
J: TRBJ1-6
CDR3: CASSLGTGNSPLHF
DNA: TGTGCCAGCAGCTTGGGGACAGGGAATTCACCCCTCCACTTT

size: .
D: TRBD2
V: TRBV24-1
J: TRBJ2-7
CDR3: CATRGGEGEQYF
DNA: TGTGCCACCCGGGGAGGGGAAGGCGAGCAGTACTTC

size: .
D: TRBD1
V: TRBV10-3
J: TRBJ2-5
CDR3: CAISADRQETQYF
DNA: TGTGCCATCAGTGCGGACAGGCAAGAGACCCAGTACTTC

size: .
D: .
V: TRBV29-1
J: TRBJ1-1
CDR3: CSVGAAVNTEAFF
DNA: TGCAGCGTGGGGGCGGCAGTTAACACTGAAGCTTTCTTT

size: .
D: .
V: TRBV7-6
J: TRBJ1-6
CDR3: CASSLGGSGDLNPLHF
DNA: TGTGCCAGCAGCTTAGGTGGATCGGGAGATCTGAATCCTCTCCACTTT

size: .
D: TRBD1
V: TRBV19
J: TRBJ2-7
CDR3: CASTFTGDSEQYF
DNA: TGTGCCAGTACCTTTACAGGGGACAGCGAGCAGTACTTC

size: .
D: TRBD1
V: TRBV28
J: TRBJ2-7
CDR3: CASSLWGDRGHEQYF
DNA: TGTGCCAGCAGTCTATGGGGGGACAGGGGCCACGAGCAGTACTTC

size: .
D: TRBD1
V: TRBV6-5
J: TRBJ1-1
CDR3: CASSPHRGNTEAFF
DNA: TGTGCCAGCAGTCCTCACAGGGGGAACACTGAAGCTTTCTTT

size: few
D: TRBD1
V: TRBV5-8
J: TRBJ2-7
CDR3: CASSLGRGRVRHEQYF
DNA: TGTGCCAGCAGCTTGGGCAGGGGGCGAGTTCGCCACGAGCAGTACTTC